Following are 16 T cell receptor beta chains from one sample sequenced in a study of memory CD4+ T cells and cytomegalovirus serostatus. Single viable CD3+CD4+CD8-CD45RO+ cells were sorted as the memory CD4+ T cells. Clones were read by immunoSEQ multiplex PCR, and TCRdb kept only the in-frame ones, dropping some. The sample lists approximately 53,000 clones; under 80% were seen once. Sequencing was carried out using memory CD4+ T cells from blood. These receptors originate from an adult in good health and CMV-seronegative.

The chain joins TRBV6-1 to TRBJ1-4; D call uncertain. CDR1 and CDR2 from the germline V gene are MNHNS and SASEGT. V gave up 5 bases and J gave up 1 base, with 8 bases separating them. The CDR3 runs 14 residues. The CDR3: CASSPRGTNEKLFF. Written as DNA, the CDR3 is TGTGCCAGCAGTCCCCGCGGAACTAATGAAAAACTGTTTTTT.

V usage is TRBV10-3 and J usage is TRBJ2-3; 12 nucleotides match TRBD2. V lost 4 bases, J lost 8 bases, and 10 bases stayed unmatched. This CDR3 spans 16 amino acids. Germline CDR1 reads ENHRY; CDR2 reads SYGVKD. The CDR3 DNA follows: TGTGCCATCAGTGGCGAGACTAGCGGGAGAGACGTTACGCAGTATTTT. Translation: CAISGETSGRDVTQYF.

The gene calls are TRBV5-1 and TRBJ2-7, with 8 bases that match TRBD2. Per germline, CDR1 SGHRS and CDR2 YFSETQ. The V gene end was trimmed by 4 bases and the J gene end by 0 bases; junction bases not matched to a gene: 0. This CDR3 contains 13 residues. The CDR3 sequence is CASSREGSYEQYF. The CDR3, as DNA: TGCGCCAGCAGCCGGGAGGGCTCCTACGAGCAGTACTTC.

The chain carries TRBV18 and TRBJ1-2; D may be TRBD1 (5 bases). This CDR3 comprises 14 residues. CDR1 is KGHSH and CDR2 is LQKENI in the germline V gene. V dropped 3 bases and J dropped 6 bases, with 14 bases sitting between them. CDR3 in amino acids: CASSPAGGIDGYTF. The CDR3 DNA follows: TGTGCCAGCTCACCGGCCGGGGGGATTGATGGCTACACCTTC.

This clone came up a few times. The chain couples TRBV30 to TRBJ1-5; 7 bases fit TRBD1. The CDR3 runs to 15 residues. The J segment lost 5 bases and the V segment lost 0 bases, leaving 7 bases of the junction unmatched. CDR1 and CDR2 (germline): GTSNPN, SVGIG (reference sequence). The CDR3 nucleotides are TGTGCCTGGAGTGTAAGGGCAGGGGGGGATCAGCCCCAGCATTTT. Translated: CAWSVRAGGDQPQHF.

The chain links TRBV6-1 to TRBJ2-3; 14 bases align to TRBD2. The CDR3 contains 15 residues. Trimming removed 6 bases from V and 4 bases from J; junction bases left unmatched: 3. Germline CDR1 and CDR2: MNHNS and SASEGT. For the CDR3, the DNA is TGTGCCAGCAGCACGGGACTAGCGGGAGCAGATACGCAGTATTTT. This codes for CASSTGLAGADTQYF.

The V gene is TRBV4-2, the J gene TRBJ1-4; possibly TRBD1 for D (5 bases). CDR3 length: 15 amino acids. Germline CDR1 is LGHNA and CDR2 is YNFKEQ. V was trimmed by 0 bases and J by 8 bases, leaving 13 bases between them. CDR3 amino acids: CASSQDAWGGEKLFF. CDR3 DNA: TGTGCCAGCAGCCAAGATGCGTGGGGGGGGGAAAAACTGTTTTTT.

V usage is TRBV6-1 and J usage is TRBJ2-7, with TRBD2 matching over 9 bases. The germline gives CDR1 MNHNS, CDR2 SASEGT. V shed 5 bases and J 4 bases; nucleotides not matched to a gene: 9. The CDR3 length is 15 residues. CDR3 DNA: TGTGCCAGCAGTTCGATAGCGGGAGACCTTTACGAGCAGTACTTC. It codes for CASSSIAGDLYEQYF.

The rearrangement joins TRBV6-5 to TRBJ2-2; 7 bases are a match to TRBD2. Germline loops: CDR1 MNHEY, CDR2 SVGAGI. This CDR3 is built from 13 residues. The junction had 0 bases not matched to a gene; V was cut back by 2 bases and J by 6 bases. DNA of the CDR3: TGTGCCAGCAGTTACCGGGGGGCCGGGGAGCTGTTTTTT. Its translation is CASSYRGAGELFF.

This clone was seen once. The chain uses TRBV2 and TRBJ1-2; tentative D call: TRBD1 (5 bases). Germline V gene data show CDR1 as SNHLY and CDR2 as FYNNEI. V shed 7 bases and J shed 0 bases, with 15 bases lying between them. The CDR3 has 15 amino acids. Here the CDR3 reads CASKGSGLANYGYTF. Written as DNA, the CDR3 is TGTGCCAGCAAAGGGTCAGGGTTAGCTAACTATGGCTACACCTTC.

This clone was seen a handful of times. The V and J genes are TRBV6-6 and TRBJ2-7; 7 bases are shared with TRBD1. V shed 6 bases, J shed 6 bases, and the junction held 5 bases outside the gene matches. The CDR3 covers 12 residues. Germline-derived CDR1 and CDR2 are MNHNY and SVGAGI (reference sequence). The CDR3 here is CASRPGGREQYF. CDR3 coding DNA: TGTGCCAGCAGGCCAGGGGGACGCGAGCAGTACTTC.

This chain connects TRBV6-6 to TRBJ1-2; TRBD1 matches at 9 bases. After removal of 6 bases from V and 1 base from J, the junction contained 6 bases not matched to a gene. Per germline, CDR1 MNHNY and CDR2 SVGAGI (reference sequence). The CDR3 consists of 15 residues. The CDR3 region has the DNA TGTGCCAGCAGCCCCGGACAGGGGTTTAACTATGGCTACACCTTC. This translates into CASSPGQGFNYGYTF.

The chain is built from TRBV11-2 and TRBJ2-3; 8 nucleotides agree with TRBD2. The CDR3 loop spans 15 amino acids. J gave up 5 bases and V 5 bases, and 9 bases lay outside the gene matches. Germline V CDR1 and CDR2: SGHAT, FQNNGV. The CDR3, as DNA: TGTGCCAGCAGCGACCTTTCGGCGGGAGGAGATACGCAGTATTTT. This sequence encodes CASSDLSAGGDTQYF. Using reference TRBV11-2 and TRBJ2-3 for the parts outside the CDR3, the full variable domain is EAGVAQSPRYKIIEKRQSVAFWCNPISGHATLYWYQQILGQGPKLLIQFQNNGVVDDSQLPKDRFSAERLKGVDSTLKIQPAKLEDSAVYLCASSDLSAGGDTQYFGPGTRLTVL.

This clone was seen only once. V is TRBV5-8 and J is TRBJ1-5; D might be TRBD1 (6 bases). The germline CDR1 and CDR2 sequences are SGHTS and YDEGEE. The V gene lost 4 bases and the J gene lost 1 base, with 12 bases spanning the gap. The CDR3 totals 15 residues. The CDR3 reads CASSAGTRSNQPQHF. The CDR3 nucleotides read TGTGCCAGCAGCGCCGGGACAAGAAGCAATCAGCCCCAGCATTTT. Full variable domain (missing parts from reference TRBV5-8 and TRBJ1-5): EAGVTQSPTHLIKTRGQQATLRCSPISGHTSVYWYQQALGLGLQFLLWYDEGEERNRGNFPPRFSGRQFPNYSSELNVNALELEDSALYLCASSAGTRSNQPQHFGDGTRLSIL.

The chain has TRBV7-9 and TRBJ2-3; tentative D call: TRBD1 (6 bases). This CDR3 is 14 amino acids long. CDR1 is SEHNR, CDR2 FQNEAQ, per germline (reference sequence). Trimming removed 1 base at V and 4 bases at J, with 9 bases between. CDR3 nucleotide sequence: TGTGCCAGCAGCTTAGGGCGACAGGCAGATACGCAGTATTTT. Translation: CASSLGRQADTQYF.

The rearrangement joins TRBV10-3 to TRBJ2-7; 11 positions agree with TRBD2. The CDR3 sequence is 16 residues long. The germline gives CDR1 ENHRY, CDR2 SYGVKD. The ends lost 6 bases at V and 2 bases at J; junction bases unmatched: 9. The CDR3 sequence is CAISKDRTSGPYEQYF. In DNA, the CDR3 is TGTGCCATCAGCAAGGACCGGACTAGCGGGCCCTACGAGCAGTACTTC.